The 18 T cell receptor beta chains below come from one sample, sequenced in a study of blood T cell repertoires in COVID-19. Clones were sequenced by immunoSEQ multiplex PCR, and TCRdb holds only the in-frame ones, with some missing. This repertoire shows about 150,000 clones, around 80% found once; its top ten account for around 7.9%. Sequencing used PBMCs or T cells enriched from blood (not recorded which). The receptor source for this set is a man aged 50 to 59 who had recovered from COVID-19.

The chain couples TRBV18 to TRBJ1-6; the D is unclear. The V gene lost 1 base and the J gene lost 8 bases, with 12 bases spanning the gap. The germline CDR1 and CDR2 sequences are KGHSH and LQKENI. The CDR3 is 15 residues long. For the CDR3, the DNA is TGTGCCAGCTCACCACGAAAAGACCGGGATTCACCCCTCCACTTT. As protein: CASSPRKDRDSPLHF.

The rearrangement links TRBV5-4 to TRBJ2-1; TRBD1 aligns across 9 bases. Trimming removed 4 bases from V and 7 bases from J; junction bases left unmatched: 9. Per germline, CDR1 SGHNT and CDR2 YYREEE (reference sequence). The CDR3 runs 15 residues. The CDR3 sequence is CASSVPGQGSNEQFF. CDR3 nucleotides: TGTGCCAGCAGCGTACCGGGACAGGGATCTAATGAGCAGTTCTTC.

In its sample, this clone was seen a few times. The chain has TRBV9 and TRBJ1-4, with a weak D call TRBD1 (6 bases). V was pared by 3 bases and J by 14 bases, with 17 bases between. CDR3 length equals 13 residues. Germline-derived CDR1 and CDR2 are SGDLS and YYNGEE. For the CDR3, the DNA is TGTGCCAGCAGCGAGGGGGTAGGGCAGGGGCTGTTTTTT. Translating gives CASSEGVGQGLFF.

This sequence joins TRBV30 and TRBJ1-1, with a tentative D call TRBD1 (5 bases). The germline CDR1 and CDR2 sequences are GTSNPN and SVGIG (reference sequence). There are 14 residues in the CDR3. V lost 2 bases and J 1 base, leaving 11 bases between the germline ends. The CDR3 loop is CAWSPGLPNTEAFF. DNA of the CDR3: TGTGCCTGGAGTCCGGGACTGCCGAACACTGAAGCTTTCTTT.

This chain connects TRBV29-1 to TRBJ1-5; D remains unclear. Germline-derived CDR1 and CDR2 are SQVTM and ANQGSEA. With 8 bases removed from V and 4 bases from J, the gap between germline ends came to 15 bases. CDR3 length equals 13 residues. This chain's CDR3 is CSFSENTNQPQHF. CDR3 DNA: TGCAGCTTCAGCGAAAATACGAATCAGCCCCAGCATTTT.

V usage is TRBV6-5 and J usage is TRBJ1-2; D may be TRBD1 (5 bases). The V gene's germline CDR1 is MNHEY and CDR2 SVGAGI. The V and J ends lost 2 bases and 6 bases respectively, with 16 bases between them. This CDR3 is 15 amino acids long. Here the CDR3 reads CASSYVRWSRDGYTF. Here the CDR3 DNA reads TGTGCCAGCAGTTACGTCCGGTGGAGCAGGGATGGCTACACCTTC.

The genes are TRBV12-3 or TRBV12-4 and TRBJ1-2, with unresolved D. Trimming pared 6 bases from V and 2 bases from J, leaving 10 bases between. CDR3 length: 13 residues. CDR3 DNA sequence: TGTGCCAGCAGCCCGACGGGGAACTATGGCTACACCTTC. This gives the protein CASSPTGNYGYTF.

The rearrangement links TRBV25-1 to TRBJ2-1; TRBD1 matches at 7 bases. The CDR3 spans 14 residues. Germline trimming cut 3 bases from V and 2 bases from J; bases unmatched to any gene: 1. The germline CDR1 and CDR2 sequences are MGHDK and SYGVNS. The CDR3 protein is CASSETGTYNEQFF. The CDR3 nucleotides read TGTGCCAGCAGTGAGACAGGGACCTACAATGAGCAGTTCTTC.

The J gene is TRBJ2-3, the V gene TRBV4-3, with 13 bases that match TRBD2. Germline V lookup: CDR1 LGHNA, CDR2 YSLEER. The CDR3 sequence is 18 residues long. J lost 4 bases, V lost 1 base, and 8 bases had no gene match. For the CDR3, the DNA is TGCGCCAGCAGCCAAGCCTTCCGACTAGCGGGGGGTGCAGATACGCAGTATTTT. It translates to CASSQAFRLAGGADTQYF.

This clone was picked up one time. This rearrangement joins TRBV7-9 to TRBJ2-5; D call uncertain. The CDR3 has 14 residues. Trimming removed 5 bases from V and 2 bases from J, with 12 bases in between. Germline V gives CDR1 SEHNR, CDR2 FQNEAQ (reference sequence). The CDR3 loop reads CASSKSTGQETQYF. The DNA for the CDR3 is TGTGCCAGCAGCAAGAGTACCGGTCAAGAGACCCAGTACTTC.

Concerning this clone itself: In the same sample, other DNA sequences code for this CDR3. The chain couples TRBV18 to TRBJ1-6, with 9 bases matching TRBD1. CDR1 and CDR2 (germline): KGHSH, LQKENI. CDR3 length: 14 amino acids. Trimming took 4 bases from V and 7 from J; bases not matched to a gene: 2. In DNA, the CDR3 is TGTGCCAGCTCACGGGACAGGGCGAATTCACCCCTCCACTTT. It is translated as CASSRDRANSPLHF.

The V call is TRBV19, the J call TRBJ2-7; 9 bases match TRBD1. Germline values: CDR1 LNHDA, CDR2 SQIVND (reference sequence). The CDR3 contains 13 residues. V lost 6 bases, J lost 5 bases, and 5 bases stayed unmatched. In DNA form, the CDR3 reads TGTGCCAGTAGAAGCACAGGGGGCCACGAGCAGTACTTC. It encodes CASRSTGGHEQYF.

V gene TRBV18 combines with J gene TRBJ1-3; 9 nucleotides match TRBD1. The V gene end was trimmed by 1 base and the J gene end by 4 bases; junction bases not matched to a gene: 2. CDR3 length: 15 amino acids. Germline CDR1 reads KGHSH; CDR2 reads LQKENI. For the CDR3, the DNA is TGTGCCAGCTCACCACGGGACAGGGAAGGAAACACCATATATTTT. Translation gives CASSPRDREGNTIYF. The full variable domain, completed using reference TRBV18 and TRBJ1-3, is NAGVMQNPRHLVRRRGQEARLRCSPMKGHSHVYWYRQLPEEGLKFMVYLQKENIIDESGMPKERFSAEFPKEGPSILRIQQVVRGDSAAYFCASSPRDREGNTIYFGEGSWLTVV.

This rearrangement joins TRBV5-1 to TRBJ1-2, with D possibly being TRBD1 (6 bases). Trimming took off 4 bases at V and 2 bases at J, with 12 bases between the two ends. Germline-derived CDR1 and CDR2 are SGHRS and YFSETQ. The CDR3 consists of 14 residues. The CDR3 spells CASSPTTGNYGYTF. The CDR3 DNA is TGCGCCAGCAGCCCTACCACAGGGAACTATGGCTACACCTTC.

On this clone: The same CDR3 is also encoded by other DNA sequences in this sample. The chain combines TRBV7-9 with TRBJ2-3, with a tentative D call TRBD1 (5 bases). CDR1 is SEHNR, CDR2 FQNEAQ, per germline (reference sequence). The CDR3 runs to 14 residues. V dropped 1 base and J dropped 3 bases, with 8 bases sitting between them. The CDR3 nucleotides are TGTGCCAGCAGCTTAGAGGGGTCGACAGATACGCAGTATTTT. Its translation: CASSLEGSTDTQYF.

The chain is built from TRBV12-3 or TRBV12-4 and TRBJ2-7; 7 bases fit TRBD1. This CDR3 has 13 amino acids. V lost 6 bases, J lost 0 bases, and 2 bases stayed unmatched. The DNA of the CDR3 is TGTGCCAGCAGGGGGACAGCCTCCTACGAGCAGTACTTC. Its translation is CASRGTASYEQYF.

This chain uses TRBV7-2 with TRBJ2-2, with TRBD1 matching 7 bases. In germline, CDR1 is SGHTA, CDR2 FQGNSA. There are 16 residues in the CDR3. The junction had 12 bases not matched to a gene; V was cut back by 5 bases and J by 6 bases. The CDR3 DNA reads as TGTGCCAGCAGCCGTGAGGGGGCAGGGACGGCCGGGGAGCTGTTTTTT. It specifies CASSREGAGTAGELFF. The full variable domain, in which reference TRBV7-2 and TRBJ2-2 provide the parts outside the CDR3, is GAGVSQSPSNKVTEKGKDVELRCDPISGHTALYWYRQSLGQGLEFLIYFQGNSAPDKSGLPSDRFSAERTGGSVSTLTIQRTQQEDSAVYLCASSREGAGTAGELFFGEGSRLTVL.

The V and J genes are TRBV6-5 and TRBJ2-2; D is perhaps TRBD1 (6 bases). V was clipped by 0 bases and J by 0 bases, with 8 bases between them. The CDR3 loop spans 16 amino acids. CDR1 and CDR2 (germline): MNHEY, SVGAGI. The CDR3 loop is CASSYSRTANTGELFF. The CDR3 bases are TGTGCCAGCAGTTACTCGAGGACAGCGAACACCGGGGAGCTGTTTTTT.